This entry lists 15 T cell receptor beta chains sequenced from one sample in a study of T-cell reconstitution after alpha-beta-depleted transplantation in children. This sample's TCRbeta library carried unique molecular identifier barcodes. MiXCR, run by TCRdb on the PCR reads, gives a single entry per CDR3 protein. The sample shows roughly 250,000 distinct CDR3 sequences, 6.5% to 10% of them seen only once. The source material was PBMCs, mostly from graft donor cells, sampled 180 days after TCRalphabeta/CD19-depleted stem cell transplant. These receptors were collected from a male patient aged 10 to 17 who had a stem cell transplant for acute lymphoblastic leukemia, so the T cells may come from the graft donor.

Of note for this clonotype: A much larger clone differs from this one at a single base, so this may be a read error. The genes are TRBV6-2 or TRBV6-3 and TRBJ1-1, with D maybe TRBD1 (6 bases). This CDR3 contains 14 residues. The germline V gene encodes CDR1 MNHEY and CDR2 SVGEGT. V was clipped by 7 bases and J by 4 bases, with 16 bases between them. The CDR3 DNA reads TGTGCCAGCAAAAACACAGGGCCCGTCACTGAAGCTTTCTTT. Amino acids: CASKNTGPVTEAFF.

Many counts were recorded for this clonotype. The chain employs TRBV27 and TRBJ2-2; no reliable D call. This CDR3 has 15 residues. Germline V gene lookup returns CDR1 MNHEY and CDR2 SMNVEV (reference sequence). Between the trimmed V and J ends, which lost 2 bases and 6 bases, there was a span of 13 bases. The CDR3 loop reads CASSLQIGMPGELFF. CDR3 nucleotide sequence: TGTGCCAGCAGTTTACAGATTGGTATGCCCGGGGAGCTGTTTTTT.

Notes on this clonotype: This clone may be a read error of a much larger clone one base away. The conserved phenylalanine or tryptophan is not found at the CDR3 terminus, so this likely reflects a read error. The V call is TRBV5-6, the J call TRBJ2-7, with 8 bases that match TRBD1. The J segment lost 2 bases and the V segment lost 0 bases, leaving 10 bases of the junction unmatched. CDR3 length: 17 residues. Germline-derived CDR1 and CDR2 are SGHDT and YYEEEE. CDR3 in amino acids: CASSLAGFRTGTYEQYS. DNA of the CDR3: TGTGCCAGCAGCTTGGCCGGTTTCCGGACAGGGACCTACGAGCAGTACTCC.

This clonotype was seen at least ten times. V usage is TRBV28 and J usage is TRBJ2-7; D possibly corresponds to TRBD1 (5 bases). The CDR3 length is 11 residues. Germline CDR1 MDHEN, CDR2 SYDVKM. Trimming took 7 bases from V and 3 from J, leaving 7 bases between them. The chain's CDR3 is CASTQVYEQYF. The CDR3 DNA is TGTGCCAGCACACAGGTCTACGAGCAGTACTTC.

At least ten counts were recorded for this clonotype. The chain couples TRBV6-6 to TRBJ1-1; unclear D gene. Germline V CDR1 and CDR2: MNHNY, SVGAGI (reference sequence). This CDR3 contains 12 residues. Trimming pared 0 bases from V and 8 bases from J, leaving 7 bases between. The CDR3 protein is CASSYSTPEAFF. The CDR3 region has the DNA TGTGCCAGCAGTTACTCGACTCCCGAAGCTTTCTTT.

This clonotype occurred many times. V gene TRBV20-1 combines with J gene TRBJ2-5; TRBD1 agrees at 8 bases. Germline V gene sequence: CDR1 DFQATT, CDR2 SNEGSKA (reference sequence). V was pared by 1 base and J by 5 bases, with 9 bases of the junction left unmatched. The CDR3 covers 15 residues. The DNA of the CDR3 is TGCAGTGCTAGAGGCATTACAGGGGGGCGGGAGACCCAGTACTTC. Encoded protein: CSARGITGGRETQYF.

This clonotype was observed at least ten times. The chain uses TRBV29-1 and TRBJ1-2, with 9 bases that match TRBD1. Germline CDR1 and CDR2: SQVTM and ANQGSEA. With V trimmed by 0 bases and J by 7 bases, 9 bases remained unmatched. CDR3 length: 15 residues. The CDR3 DNA is TGCAGCGTTGAAGATCAACCAACAGGGGGCGGTGGCTACACCTTC. Protein: CSVEDQPTGGGGYTF.

The chain carries TRBV27 and TRBJ2-3; a weak D match, TRBD1 (6 bases). Trimming shortened V by 9 bases and J by 4 bases, and 17 bases separated the two germline ends. The CDR3 sequence is 14 residues long. The germline CDR1 and CDR2 sequences are MNHEY and SMNVEV (reference sequence). The DNA for the CDR3 is TGTGCCAGTAGAGTGGACAGCCTCCCAGATACGCAGTATTTT. Its translation is CASRVDSLPDTQYF.

This clonotype has at least ten counts. This rearrangement joins TRBV27 to TRBJ2-7, with 9 bases lining up with TRBD2. V gave up 6 bases and J gave up 6 bases; unmatched junction bases: 12. Germline CDR1 MNHEY, CDR2 SMNVEV (reference sequence). The CDR3 extends over 15 amino acids. DNA of the CDR3: TGTGCCAGCAGCTTCCTCCCCGGACTAGCGTCCGAGCAGTACTTC. Its protein is CASSFLPGLASEQYF.

This clonotype came up many times. This sequence joins TRBV6-1 and TRBJ2-4; D might be TRBD2 (6 bases). The V end lost 4 bases, the J end lost 6 bases, and 16 bases lay between the germline ends. CDR3 size: 15 residues. CDR1 is MNHNS and CDR2 is SASEGT in the germline V gene. The CDR3 sequence: CASSGPGPGGNIQYF. In DNA, the CDR3 is TGTGCCAGCAGTGGTCCGGGTCCCGGGGGAAACATTCAGTACTTC.

This clonotype occurred many times. This rearrangement joins TRBV6-2 or TRBV6-3 to TRBJ1-1; tentative D call: TRBD1 (5 bases). Germline-derived CDR1 and CDR2 are MNHEY and SVGEGT. Trimming stripped 2 bases from V and 3 bases from J, with 10 bases between. The CDR3 is 14 amino acids. CDR3 coding DNA: TGTGCCAGCAGTTACGTGGCAGGGCACACTGAAGCTTTCTTT. Encoded protein: CASSYVAGHTEAFF.

Remarks on this clonotype: The germline gene is not matched at one end of the junction; a read error may be the cause. J is TRBJ2-7 and V is TRBV12-3 or TRBV12-4, with TRBD1 matching over 7 bases. This CDR3 has 18 residues. The CDR3 DNA is TGTGCCATCAGTTTCTTGCTCCCGCTCCGACAGGGCTCGTACGAGCAGTACTTC. Translated: CAISFLLPLRQGSYEQYF.

With regard to this clonotype: A much larger clone sits a single nucleotide away, making a read error possible. The conserved phenylalanine or tryptophan is not found at the CDR3 terminus, so this likely reflects a read error. CDR3 residues: CASSPGQAGDIQYY. The CDR3 DNA follows: TGTGCCAGCAGTCCAGGACAGGCTGGGGACATTCAGTACTAC. The rearrangement uses TRBV28 and TRBJ2-4, with 7 bases fitting TRBD1. The ends lost 5 bases at V and 8 bases at J; junction bases unmatched: 9. This CDR3 has 14 residues. CDR1 and CDR2 from the germline V gene are MDHEN and SYDVKM.

This clonotype was seen many times. The rearrangement uses TRBV20-1 and TRBJ2-1; maybe TRBD2 (6 bases). In germline, CDR1 is DFQATT, CDR2 SNEGSKA (reference sequence). The CDR3 consists of 15 residues. The V end lost 3 bases, the J end lost 1 base, and 13 bases lay between the germline ends. The CDR3 DNA follows: TGCAGTGCTAGGGGACTCTTAATTTCCTACAATGAGCAGTTCTTC. This translates into CSARGLLISYNEQFF.

This clonotype came up many times. The chain combines TRBV19 with TRBJ2-1; the match to TRBD1 covers 11 bases. The CDR3 totals 15 residues. J lost 5 bases, V lost 1 base, and 1 base had no gene match. CDR1 LNHDA and CDR2 SQIVND come from the germline V gene (reference sequence). For the CDR3, the DNA is TGTGCCAGTAGTATAGGGGACAGGGGGAACAATGAGCAGTTCTTC. Protein sequence: CASSIGDRGNNEQFF.